This TCR beta chain was observed in a study of cytomegalovirus exposure and HLA in healthy donors. Whole-study findings and limits: The productive fraction for most TCR beta V segments was about 87% or about 30% in an earlier analysis. Further analysis, carried out later, found HLA-associated TCR beta chains more clonally expanded than equally common other chains. The authors enumerated roughly 180 TCR beta chains as linked to cytomegalovirus.

This CDR3 comprises 17 residues. V was pared by 1 base and J by 0 bases, with 8 bases of the junction left unmatched. Germline lookup yields CDR1 SEHNR and CDR2 FQNEAQ (reference sequence). Use of 60 Vbeta and 13 Jbeta primers characterized the PCR. The table came from immunoSEQ multiplex PCR; TCRdb's copy has only in-frame clones and leaves some out. This sample has over 100,000 clones, with less than 90% found just once. Concerning this clone itself: The target antigen is unknown.

This TCR was recovered from a middle-aged man in good health and CMV-seronegative. Sequencing was done on a sample of PBMCs. The genes are TRBV7-9 and TRBJ1-1, with 7 bases aligning to TRBD1. The CDR3, as DNA: TGTGCCAGCAGCTTAGGGGCAGGGGGGAATGTGAACACTGAAGCTTTCTTT. It translates to CASSLGAGGNVNTEAFF.